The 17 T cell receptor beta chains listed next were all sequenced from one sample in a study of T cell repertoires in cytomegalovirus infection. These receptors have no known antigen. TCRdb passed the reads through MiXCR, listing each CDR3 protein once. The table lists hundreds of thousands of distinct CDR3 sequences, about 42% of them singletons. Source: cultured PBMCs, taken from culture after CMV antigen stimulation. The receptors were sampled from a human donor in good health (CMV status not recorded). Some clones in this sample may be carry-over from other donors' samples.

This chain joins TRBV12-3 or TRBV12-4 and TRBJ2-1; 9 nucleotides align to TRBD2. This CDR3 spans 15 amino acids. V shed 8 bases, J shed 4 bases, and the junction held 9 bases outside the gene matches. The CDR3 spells CASGLAGRGYNEQFF. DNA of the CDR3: TGTGCCAGCGGCCTAGCGGGAAGGGGATACAATGAGCAGTTCTTC.

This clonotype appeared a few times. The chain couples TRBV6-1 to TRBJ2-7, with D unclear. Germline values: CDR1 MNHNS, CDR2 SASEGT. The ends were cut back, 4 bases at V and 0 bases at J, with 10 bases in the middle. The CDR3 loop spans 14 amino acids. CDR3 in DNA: TGTGCCAGCAGTGTTCCGGCGAGCTCCTACGAGCAGTACTTC. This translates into CASSVPASSYEQYF.

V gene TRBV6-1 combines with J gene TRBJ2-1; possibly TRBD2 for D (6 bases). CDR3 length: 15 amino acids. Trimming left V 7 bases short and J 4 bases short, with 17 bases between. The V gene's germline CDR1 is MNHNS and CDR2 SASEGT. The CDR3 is CASTLVRGPYNEQFF. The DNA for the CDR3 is TGTGCCAGCACCCTGGTGCGGGGCCCTTACAATGAGCAGTTCTTC.

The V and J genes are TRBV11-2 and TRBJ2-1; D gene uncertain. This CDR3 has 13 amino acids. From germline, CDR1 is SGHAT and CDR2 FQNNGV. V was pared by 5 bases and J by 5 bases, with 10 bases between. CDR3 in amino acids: CASSPKADNEQFF. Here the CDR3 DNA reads TGTGCCAGCAGCCCCAAGGCCGACAATGAGCAGTTCTTC. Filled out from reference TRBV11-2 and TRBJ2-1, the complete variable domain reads EAGVAQSPRYKIIEKRQSVAFWCNPISGHATLYWYQQILGQGPKLLIQFQNNGVVDDSQLPKDRFSAERLKGVDSTLKIQPAKLEDSAVYLCASSPKADNEQFFGPGTRLTVL.

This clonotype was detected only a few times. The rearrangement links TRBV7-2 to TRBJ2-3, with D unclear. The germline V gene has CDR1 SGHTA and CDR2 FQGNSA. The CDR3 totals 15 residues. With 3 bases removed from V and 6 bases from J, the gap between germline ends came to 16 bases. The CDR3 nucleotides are TGTGCCAGCAGCTTGGCTGGGTTCCTGGCGGATACGCAGTATTTT. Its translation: CASSLAGFLADTQYF.

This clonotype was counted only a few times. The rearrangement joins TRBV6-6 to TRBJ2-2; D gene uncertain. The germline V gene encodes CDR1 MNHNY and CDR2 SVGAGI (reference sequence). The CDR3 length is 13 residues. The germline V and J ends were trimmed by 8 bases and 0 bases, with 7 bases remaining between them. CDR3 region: CASSASNTGELFF. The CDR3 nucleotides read TGTGCCAGCTCCGCCTCGAACACCGGGGAGCTGTTTTTT.

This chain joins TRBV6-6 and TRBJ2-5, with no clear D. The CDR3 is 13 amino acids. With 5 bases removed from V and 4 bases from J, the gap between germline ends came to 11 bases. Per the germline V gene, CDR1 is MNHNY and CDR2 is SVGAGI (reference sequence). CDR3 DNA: TGTGCCAGCAGTACCCACCCGGTAGAGACCCAGTACTTC. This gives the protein CASSTHPVETQYF.

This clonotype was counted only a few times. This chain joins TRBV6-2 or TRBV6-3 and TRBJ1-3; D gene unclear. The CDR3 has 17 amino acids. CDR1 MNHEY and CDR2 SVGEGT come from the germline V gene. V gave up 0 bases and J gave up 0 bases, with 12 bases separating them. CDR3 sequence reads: CASSYSNPTYSGNTIYF. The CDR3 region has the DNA TGTGCCAGCAGTTACTCGAACCCGACTTACTCTGGAAACACCATATATTTT.

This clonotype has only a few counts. CDR3 nucleotide sequence: TGTGCCAGCAGCTCCTTCAGGGGAGATGAGCAGTTCTTC. It specifies CASSSFRGDEQFF. V is TRBV7-2 and J is TRBJ2-1; a possible D gene is TRBD1 (6 bases). The CDR3 is made up of 13 amino acids. CDR1 is SGHTA, CDR2 FQGNSA, per germline. Deletions cut 4 bases from V and 8 bases from J, with 12 bases between. Full variable domain (rest looked up from reference TRBV7-2 and TRBJ2-1): GAGVSQSPSNKVTEKGKDVELRCDPISGHTALYWYRQSLGQGLEFLIYFQGNSAPDKSGLPSDRFSAERTGGSVSTLTIQRTQQEDSAVYLCASSSFRGDEQFFGPGTRLTVL.

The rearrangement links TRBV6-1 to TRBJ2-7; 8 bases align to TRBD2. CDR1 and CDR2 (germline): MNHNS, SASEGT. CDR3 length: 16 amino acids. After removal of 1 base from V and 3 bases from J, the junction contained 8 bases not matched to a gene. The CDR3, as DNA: TGTGCCAGCAGTGAAGTCGGGGTAGCGGGAAGCTACGAGCAGTACTTC. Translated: CASSEVGVAGSYEQYF.

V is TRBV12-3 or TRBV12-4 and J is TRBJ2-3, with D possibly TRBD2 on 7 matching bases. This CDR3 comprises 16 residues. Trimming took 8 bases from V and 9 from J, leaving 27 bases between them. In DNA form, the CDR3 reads TGTGCCAGCGGTTCGCTTTTCAGGCGGGGGCAATGGACGCAGTATTTT. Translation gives CASGSLFRRGQWTQYF.

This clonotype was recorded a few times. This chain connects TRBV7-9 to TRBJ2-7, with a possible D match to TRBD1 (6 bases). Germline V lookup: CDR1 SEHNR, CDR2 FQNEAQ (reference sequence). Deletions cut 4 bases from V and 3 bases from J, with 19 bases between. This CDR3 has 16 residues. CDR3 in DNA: TGTGCCAGCAGCTCAAGCAGGGGCAGGGCCATCTACGAGCAGTACTTC. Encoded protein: CASSSSRGRAIYEQYF.

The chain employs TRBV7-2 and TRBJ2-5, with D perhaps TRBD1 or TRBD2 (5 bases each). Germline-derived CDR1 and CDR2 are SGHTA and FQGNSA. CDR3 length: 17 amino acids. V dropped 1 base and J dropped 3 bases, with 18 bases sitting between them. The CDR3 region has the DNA TGTGCCAGCAGCTTAGTGACGGGACCCCGGCGGGAAGAGACCCAGTACTTC. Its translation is CASSLVTGPRREETQYF.

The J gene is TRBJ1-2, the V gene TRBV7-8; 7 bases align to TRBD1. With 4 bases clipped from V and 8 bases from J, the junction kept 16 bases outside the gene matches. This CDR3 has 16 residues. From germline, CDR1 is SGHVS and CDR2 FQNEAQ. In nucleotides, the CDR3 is TGTGCCAGCAGCTCCGCCCGACAGGGTCCGTATGTGGGCTACACCTTC. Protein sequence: CASSSARQGPYVGYTF.

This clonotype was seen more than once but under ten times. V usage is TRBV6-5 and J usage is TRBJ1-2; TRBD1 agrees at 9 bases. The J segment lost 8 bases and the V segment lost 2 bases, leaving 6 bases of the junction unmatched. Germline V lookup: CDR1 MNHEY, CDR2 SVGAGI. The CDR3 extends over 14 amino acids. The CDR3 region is CASSYTTGGWGYTF. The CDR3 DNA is TGTGCCAGCAGTTACACAACAGGGGGCTGGGGCTACACCTTC.

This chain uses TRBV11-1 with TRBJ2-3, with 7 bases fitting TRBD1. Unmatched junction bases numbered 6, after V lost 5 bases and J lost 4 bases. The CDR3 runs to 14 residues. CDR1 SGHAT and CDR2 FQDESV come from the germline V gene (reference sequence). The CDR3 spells CASSTRQGADTQYF. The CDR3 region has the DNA TGTGCCAGCAGCACCAGACAGGGAGCAGATACGCAGTATTTT. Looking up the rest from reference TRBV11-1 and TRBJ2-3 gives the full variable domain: EAEVAQSPRYKITEKSQAVAFWCDPISGHATLYWYRQILGQGPELLVQFQDESVVDDSQLPKDRFSAERLKGVDSTLKIQPAELGDSAMYLCASSTRQGADTQYFGPGTRLTVL.

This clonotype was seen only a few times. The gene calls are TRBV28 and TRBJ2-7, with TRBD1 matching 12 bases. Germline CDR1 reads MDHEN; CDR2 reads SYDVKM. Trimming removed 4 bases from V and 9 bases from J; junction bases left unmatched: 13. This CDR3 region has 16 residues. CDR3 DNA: TGTGCCAGCAGTTCTCCCCCCGGGACAGGGGGCGTCGGGCAGTACTTC. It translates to CASSSPPGTGGVGQYF.